These 8 T cell receptor beta chains came from one sample sequenced in a study of T cells after yellow fever vaccination. MiXCR was run by TCRdb on the 5' RACE reads, yielding one entry per CDR3 protein. The sample contains about 200,000 distinct CDR3 sequences, approximately 3.3% of which appear only once. Sequencing used CD4+ T cells sorted from PBMCs, obtained 10 days after the yellow fever booster vaccination. The receptors were gathered from a man aged 18 to 30 who received the YFV17D yellow fever vaccine.

Concerning this clonotype itself: A much larger clonotype is one base distant, so this may be a read error. The chain employs TRBV12-3 or TRBV12-4 and TRBJ2-5, with D possibly matching TRBD2 (7 bases). The length of the CDR3 is 15 residues. Trimming removed 3 bases at V and 5 bases at J, with 16 bases between. CDR3 in DNA: TGTGCCAGCAGTTTTGGGGGGGCGATGCTGGAGACCCAGTACTTC. Residues: CASSFGGAMLETQYF.

This clonotype has just a few counts. The chain carries TRBV20-1 and TRBJ1-1; 7 bases align to TRBD1. CDR3 length equals 16 residues. The V segment lost 0 bases and the J segment 1 base; nucleotides outside the gene matches: 8. In germline, CDR1 is DFQATT, CDR2 SNEGSKA (reference sequence). Here the CDR3 reads CSARDSHRGENTEAFF. CDR3 sequence (DNA): TGCAGTGCTAGAGATTCCCACAGGGGCGAGAACACTGAAGCTTTCTTT.

This clonotype was counted at least ten times. The chain uses TRBV7-2 and TRBJ2-2, with D perhaps TRBD1 or TRBD2 (6 bases each). The CDR3 totals 15 residues. The ends were cut back, 2 bases at V and 5 bases at J, with 12 bases in the middle. Germline-derived CDR1 and CDR2 are SGHTA and FQGNSA. The CDR3 loop is CASSLFQGGTGELFF. CDR3 sequence (DNA): TGTGCCAGCAGCTTATTCCAAGGGGGGACCGGGGAGCTGTTTTTT.

The chain is built from TRBV7-9 and TRBJ2-1; D is unclear. Trimming left V 6 bases short and J 0 bases short, with 9 bases between. The CDR3 contains 14 residues. CDR1 is SEHNR, CDR2 FQNEAQ, per germline (reference sequence). CDR3 sequence reads: CASSFQSSYNEQFF. For the CDR3, the DNA is TGTGCCAGCAGTTTCCAAAGCTCCTACAATGAGCAGTTCTTC.

The sample holds many counts of this clonotype. V usage is TRBV5-1 and J usage is TRBJ2-1; D remains ambiguous. This CDR3 is built from 14 residues. The germline gives CDR1 SGHRS, CDR2 YFSETQ. Trimming cost V 2 bases and J 2 bases, with 8 bases left between them. The CDR3 protein is CASSFGLAYNEQFF. The CDR3 nucleotides are TGCGCCAGCAGCTTCGGCCTAGCCTACAATGAGCAGTTCTTC.

This clonotype turned up a few times. The rearrangement links TRBV6-2 or TRBV6-3 to TRBJ1-2; D gene ambiguous. The germline gives CDR1 MNHEY, CDR2 SVGEGT. The CDR3 is 13 residues long. V lost 6 bases and J 1 base, leaving 9 bases between the germline ends. Here the CDR3 reads CASRASRNYGYTF. The CDR3 coding sequence is TGTGCCAGCAGAGCCTCCCGTAACTATGGCTACACCTTC.

There are many counts of this clonotype. The V gene is TRBV6-2 or TRBV6-3, the J gene TRBJ1-2; D gene unclear. V was shortened by 10 bases and J by 5 bases, with 11 bases between the two germline ends. CDR3 length: 11 amino acids. In germline, CDR1 is MNHEY, CDR2 SVGEGT. The CDR3 nucleotides are TGTGCCACCCGACCGGGATATGGCTACACCTTC. The encoded protein is CATRPGYGYTF.

This clonotype was seen at least ten times. The chain carries TRBV6-2 or TRBV6-3 and TRBJ2-7; tentatively, D is TRBD1 (6 bases). There are 14 residues in the CDR3. Per germline, CDR1 MNHEY and CDR2 SVGEGT. Trimming stripped 2 bases from V and 3 bases from J, with 11 bases between. CDR3 sequence (DNA): TGTGCCAGCAGTTACAGGCAGGGGAACTACGAGCAGTACTTC. The encoded protein is CASSYRQGNYEQYF.